One sample yielded the 5 T cell receptor beta chains listed below, sequenced in a study of blood T cell repertoires in COVID-19. Here immunoSEQ multiplex PCR was the method, and the copy in TCRdb shows in-frame clones only, minus some. The repertoire includes about 300,000 clones, approximately 90% of them detected once, and about 4.2% sits in the top ten. The sample comprised PBMCs or T cells enriched from blood (not recorded which). The receptors shown here come from a man aged 25 to 40 who had recovered from COVID-19.

This chain connects TRBV27 to TRBJ2-7, with 7 bases that match TRBD1. The ends lost 6 bases at V and 6 bases at J; junction bases unmatched: 8. Germline loops: CDR1 MNHEY, CDR2 SMNVEV (reference sequence). The CDR3 contains 13 residues. CDR3 bases: TGTGCCAGCAGAGACAGGGTCCGGCGCGAGCAGTACTTC. This codes for CASRDRVRREQYF.

This clone was observed once. The V call is TRBV18, the J call TRBJ2-7; D gene ambiguous. The CDR3 is 12 amino acids. Trimming cost V 3 bases and J 5 bases, with 8 bases left between them. CDR1 is KGHSH and CDR2 is LQKENI in the germline V gene. Written as DNA, the CDR3 is TGTGCCAGCTCACCGGAGATTGACGAGCAGTACTTC. Encoded protein: CASSPEIDEQYF. Combining the CDR3 with reference TRBV18 and TRBJ2-7 gives the whole variable domain NAGVMQNPRHLVRRRGQEARLRCSPMKGHSHVYWYRQLPEEGLKFMVYLQKENIIDESGMPKERFSAEFPKEGPSILRIQQVVRGDSAAYFCASSPEIDEQYFGPGTRLTVT.

The chain uses TRBV11-2 and TRBJ1-1, with D tentatively TRBD1 (5 bases). Germline V lookup: CDR1 SGHAT, CDR2 FQNNGV. This CDR3 region has 15 residues. The ends were cut back, 3 bases at V and 4 bases at J, with 15 bases in the middle. The CDR3 is CASSFPKGSGTEAFF. In DNA form, the CDR3 reads TGTGCCAGCAGCTTCCCCAAGGGGTCGGGCACTGAAGCTTTCTTT.

This chain links TRBV1 with TRBJ2-5; the DNA was not compared with TRBD1, the D call given in the table. TRBV1 is flagged as a pseudogene. This CDR3 is built from 14 residues. The chain's CDR3 is CTSSPRTGRETQYF. As DNA, the CDR3 is TGCACCAGCAGCCCCCGGACAGGCCGAGAGACCCAGTACTTC.

The J gene is TRBJ2-7, the V gene TRBV7-9; 9 bases agree with TRBD1. Losses at the gene ends were 1 base for V and 4 bases for J; bases not matched to a gene: 2. This CDR3 is built from 14 residues. CDR1 is SEHNR and CDR2 is FQNEAQ in the germline V gene (reference sequence). The DNA of the CDR3 is TGTGCCAGCAGCTTAGAGGGACAGGGATACGAGCAGTACTTC. Protein product: CASSLEGQGYEQYF.